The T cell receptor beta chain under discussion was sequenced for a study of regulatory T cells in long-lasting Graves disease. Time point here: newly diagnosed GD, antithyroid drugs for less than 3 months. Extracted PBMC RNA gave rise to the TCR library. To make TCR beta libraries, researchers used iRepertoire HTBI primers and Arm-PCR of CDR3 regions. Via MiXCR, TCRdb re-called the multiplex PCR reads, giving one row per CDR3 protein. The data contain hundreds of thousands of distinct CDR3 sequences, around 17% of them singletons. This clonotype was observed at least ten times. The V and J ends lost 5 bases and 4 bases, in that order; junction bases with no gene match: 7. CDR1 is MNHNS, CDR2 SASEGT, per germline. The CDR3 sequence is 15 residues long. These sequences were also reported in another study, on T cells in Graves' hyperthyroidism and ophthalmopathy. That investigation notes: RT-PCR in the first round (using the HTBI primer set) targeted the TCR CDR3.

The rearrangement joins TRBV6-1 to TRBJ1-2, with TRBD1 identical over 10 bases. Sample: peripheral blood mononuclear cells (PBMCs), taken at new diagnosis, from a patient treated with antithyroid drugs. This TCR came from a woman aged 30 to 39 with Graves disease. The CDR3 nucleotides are TGTGCCAGCAGTCGTACTAGGACAGGGGGCTATGGCTACACCTTC. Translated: CASSRTRTGGYGYTF.